This TCR beta chain was found in a study of blood T cell repertoires in COVID-19 (dated by TCRdb to 2018 to 2021). Study-level background: Samples from collaborators originated in the United States, Italy and Spain and spanned both the acute and convalescent phases of COVID-19. The dataset comprised deeply sampled blood TCRbeta repertoires from subjects exposed to, actively infected with, or recovered from COVID-19. Nearly every sample came with metadata listing a de-identified subject ID, COVID-19 status, age in years and sex. The repertoires were released in a freely available public database intended as a resource for research on the immune response to SARS-CoV-2. Samples were obtained from the ongoing ImmuneRACE study (first 160 participants) and from 1,254 subjects provided by 6 global collaborators. The prospective study material was composed of cDNA or gDNA derived from T cells, B-cell-depleted T cells, or PBMCs. Where available, HLA class I and class II types were obtained from metadata supplied by the sample provider rather than from assay-based typing.

Note on this clone: Its antigen is currently not known. Base qualities were left out, and no much larger clone turns up one base away. Other nucleotide sequences in the sample specify the same CDR3.

Study-wide findings and limitations: The quantity of clinical and demographic metadata differed by source and by participant and was supplied without curation.

One collaborating source in Seattle enrolled patients during active infection and followed them longitudinally through the course of disease. Each collaborating institution followed its own protocols to collect whole blood in K2EDTA tubes. For TCRbeta analysis, collaborators shipped samples in one of three forms: frozen whole blood, isolated PBMCs, or DNA extracted from either of those sample types. The germline V gene gives CDR1 as SGHTS and CDR2 as YDEGEE. V is cut by 0 bases and J by 4 bases, and the space between the germline ends is 2 bases. Measured from the cysteine to the phenylalanine, the CDR3 is 11 residues long. The kept DNA is CDR3 alone, 33 bases in frame from the first base. TCRbeta CDR3 regions were amplified from genomic DNA using the immunoSEQ Assay, a bias-controlled multiplex PCR. In the authors' own workflow: Nucleated cell counts per sample were estimated from amplification of reference gene primers within the assay. To quantify the absolute abundance of each unique TCRbeta CDR3 rearrangement, sequence reads were collapsed and filtered. For each sample, productive Simpson clonality was calculated by taking the square root of Simpson's diversity index across productive rearrangements. In TCRdb, the immuneACCESS table is reduced to in-frame sequences with V and J assigned. These tables do not hold every clone; where another copy was compared, an unresolved V gene accounts for under half, and the others remain unexplained. V, J and clone size reflect that table, while D and trimming were determined from the DNA. The sample table contains a few hundred thousand clones; only one count was recorded for roughly 90% of them. Approximately 0.92% of the sample lies in the top ten.

The receptor chain draws on TRBV5-8 and TRBJ2-7; no D gene can be assigned with confidence. The source material was peripheral blood. The receptor comes from a young man with COVID-19, enrolled during active disease. CDR3 reads: CASSLAYEQYF. The DNA sequence is given as TGTGCCAGCAGCTTGGCGTACGAGCAGTACTTC.